A single T cell receptor (beta chain) is shown here with its context. Its antigen is currently not known. Per-nucleotide qualities are absent, and no much larger clonotype sits a single base away. The data belong to a study of T cell responses to AZD1222 COVID-19 vaccine (dated by TCRdb to the early 2020s). About the study as a whole: TCR sequencing covered roughly 230 trial participants: 200 to 220 given two doses of AZD1222 and around 25 given two doses of MenACWY control vaccine. Enrollment into the trials was organized by age into subgroups of 18-55, 56-69 and 70-plus years, and those subgroups contained 148, 28 and 57 TCR-sequenced participants, respectively.

The CDR3 regions of human TCRbeta chains were analyzed by immunosequencing. From the authors' description of their analysis: Repertoire TCRs were checked for matches against a reference library of SARS-CoV-2-specific TCRs that had been generated using the MIRA antigen-specificity platform. Breadth was defined as the fraction of unique TCRs that were SARS-CoV-2-associated. Depth was defined as the fraction of total T cells that were SARS-CoV-2-associated. Using the MIRA data, each spike-specific TCR was mapped to the spike region that the TCR reacts to and placed in a CD4 or CD8 class. Log10-transformed breadth and depth values were compared by one-way ANOVA with Sidak's multiple comparisons tests. The clones in this table, taken by TCRdb from immuneACCESS, are in-frame only. Not every clone is retained; where verified, under half of the shortfall comes from an unresolved V gene, and the cause of the rest is unknown. From that table come the V and J calls and clone size; the DNA was used to work out D and trimming. Here the sample has 90,000 to 150,000 clones; just over 85% occur a single time. The ten largest make up roughly 18% of the sample.

This specimen's time point label, per the study, means: about 28 days (+/-7) after the second vaccine dose. AZD1222 recipients given second doses at about 4 weeks or at about 12 weeks were pooled, since spike-specific TCR depth and breadth were not found to differ between the two schedules. Vaccinee samples came from UK trials COV001 and COV002, including a single-blind randomized controlled phase 2/3 trial of AZD1222 (ChAdOx1 nCoV-19) in healthy adults. For TCRbeta chain sequencing, PBMC samples from trial participants were taken at day 0 and at day 28 after the second dose. The CDR3 measures 16 amino acids from cysteine to phenylalanine. The sequence is cut down to CDR3 DNA, 48 bases in frame from base 1. The trim is 0 bases for V and 0 bases for J, with a gap of 12 bases between the germline ends. The germline V gene gives CDR1 as SGHDT and CDR2 as YYEEEE. Study-wide findings and limitations: Vaccine-associated CD4 TCRs spanned the whole spike protein, with dominant responses in regions 160-218 and 743-854. In the small 56-69-year group, the increase in depth fell short of significance, most likely because of low power. Reportedly, almost half of the unique spike-specific TCRs recognized epitopes lying outside the regions that are mutated in the B.1.351 and B.1.1.7 variants. Because no day 14 peak-response samples were available, the repertoires could be characterized only after the peak T cell response. After two AZD1222 doses, spike-specific TCR breadth and depth were significantly higher than at day 0 and than in MenACWY recipients. Participants were mostly white British and included more females than males, and it was suggested by the authors that clonal diversity may have been underestimated. Conclusions about previously exposed vaccinees are limited, since just five to seven AZD1222 recipients were seropositive for SARS-CoV-2 at baseline.

This TCR came from an adult who received the AZD1222 COVID-19 vaccine. Sequenced material: peripheral blood, taken 28 days after the second AZD1222 dose. This chain joins TRBV5-6 to TRBJ1-1, with the D gene not clear enough to name. The CDR3 sequence is CASSLGWNKLNTEAFF. The DNA reads TGTGCCAGCAGCTTGGGTTGGAACAAATTGAACACTGAAGCTTTCTTT.